The entry that follows covers one T cell receptor (beta chain) sequence. Its antigen target is currently unknown. No base qualities exist here, and no much larger clone lies one base off it. These data come from a study of Ad26.COV2.S vaccination and SARS-CoV-2 variants listed by TCRdb under 2021. With regard to the full study: Donors in the vaccine arm were drawn from COV1001, a multicentre, randomized, double-blind, placebo-controlled phase I-IIa trial testing Ad26.COV2.S in healthy adults. Ad26.COV2.S was given intramuscularly at 5x10^10 or 1x10^11 viral particles, as a single shot or as two shots 56 days apart. The specificity and breadth of SARS-CoV-2-reactive T cell receptors after Ad26.COV2.S vaccination were assessed by TCRbeta repertoire sequencing. A total of 32 samples were included in the TCR-sequenced set, comprising roughly 20 Ad26.COV2.S vaccine recipients, 5 placebo recipients and 8 SARS-CoV-2 convalescent individuals. Trial participants were randomized into five groups of five: low-dose or high-dose Ad26.COV2.S given once or twice, or placebo on both occasions. Blinding of investigators to trial group allocation was maintained during experiments and outcome assessment. Results and caveats for the whole study, not just this receptor: It was noted by the authors that total T cell responses may have been underestimated by the TCR breadth and depth analyses. The study lacked the statistical power to compare responses across vaccine doses or regimens. Vaccine and placebo recipients had similar non-spike TCR breadth, a finding consistent with the vaccine containing only spike. After vaccination, substantial breadth of spike-specific CD8+ and CD4+ T cell responses was reported. Ad26.COV2.S recipients had higher spike-specific TCR breadth than placebo recipients (P = 0.0014).

The immunoSEQ Assay was the method used to sequence TCRbeta CDR3 regions. After extraction, genomic DNA underwent amplification by bias-controlled multiplex PCR, followed by high-throughput sequencing. On the authors' methods: To quantify the absolute abundance of every unique TCRbeta CDR3 region, sequences were collapsed and filtered. Usable DNA was measured by amplifying reference genes present in all nucleated cells, and TCRbeta template counts were normalized to that usable DNA to estimate T cell fraction. Repertoire TCRs were annotated as SARS-CoV-2-specific by exact matching of V gene, CDR3 amino acid sequence and J gene to a known reactive TCR set. The reference SARS-CoV-2 TCR set came from MIRA and was filtered for enrichment in COVID-19-positive ImmuneCODE repertoires, removing public or cross-reactive TCRs. Drawing on the MIRA antigens, annotated TCRs were analysed further at the level of specific ORF or position within ORF. Breadth was defined as the number of annotated unique rearrangements divided by the total number of unique productive rearrangements, and depth was defined as the summed frequency of the annotated unique rearrangements. Group comparisons of TCR breadth used two-sided Wilcoxon rank-sum tests. The table comes from immuneACCESS by way of TCRdb, which keeps in-frame sequences with V and J called. Part of the clones is missing from these tables; in studies checked, under half for an unresolved V gene and the rest for unknown reasons. That table supplies the V and J calls and clone size; D and trimming were determined from the DNA. The sample profile shows roughly 400,000 clones; roughly 90% of them were found once. Less than 2% of the sample goes to the ten largest clones.

From the germline V gene, CDR1 is SGHTA and CDR2 is FQGNSA. For this chain, trimming is 5 bases at the V end and 5 bases at the J end, and the number of junction bases without a gene match is 6. The CDR3 starts with the cysteine, ends with the phenylalanine, and has 13 residues. This entry keeps only the CDR3 DNA: 39 bases, framed from base 1. The intended sense of this specimen's treatment or condition label: roughly 20 received Ad26.COV2.S at low or high dose, single or two shots; roughly 5 received placebo; per-sample allocation not given. Repertoires of vaccine and placebo recipients were sequenced from samples collected on day 63 after the first injection. In Cohort 1b, around 23 adults aged 18-55 years were enrolled at a single site in Boston, USA, between 29 July and 7 August 2020. Ad26.COV2.S was a replication-incompetent adenovirus type 26 vector that expressed a prefusion-stabilized SARS-CoV-2 spike protein derived from the original Wuhan strain.

This sequence was found in a person between 18 and 65 years old who received the Ad26.COV2.S COVID-19 vaccine or a placebo. Sample: peripheral blood, taken in a trial of Ad26.COV2.S vaccine versus placebo. The receptor chain draws on TRBV7-2 and TRBJ2-7; 7 bases in the junction line up with TRBD1. The CDR3 reads CASSRDRVNEQYF. The DNA is TGTGCCAGCAGCCGAGACAGGGTTAACGAGCAGTACTTC.